This is a list of T cell receptor beta chains from one sample in a study of blood T cell repertoires in COVID-19. Sequencing used immunoSEQ multiplex PCR; TCRdb keeps in-frame clones, though not all of them. The sample has tens of thousands of clones; around nine tenths are singletons. Sequenced input: peripheral blood. The receptors here all came from a man aged 45-65 years with COVID-19, enrolled during active disease. CDR3s include the opening cysteine and the closing phenylalanine or tryptophan. The D gene is left open where the match is weak. Size is stated for part of the rows, as once, few or many counts, or as a class when the clone is expanded.

TRBV2,15,-,TRBJ1-5,-,TGTGCCAGCAAGTACACGACGACTGGCAATCAGCCCCAGCATTTT,CASKYTTTGNQPQHF
TRBV6-6,14,TRBD1,TRBJ2-7,-,TGTGCCAGCAGTAGCCCCGGGACAGGGGTGAAGCAGTACTTC,CASSSPGTGVKQYF
TRBV27,14,-,TRBJ2-2,-,TGTGCCAGCAGTTCAGACATCGGGGCCGGGGAGCTGTTTTTT,CASSSDIGAGELFF
TRBV6-1,14,-,TRBJ2-5,-,TGTGCCAGCAGAAAAGGCGACGGAGAAGAGACCCAGTACTTC,CASRKGDGEETQYF
TRBV11-2,14,-,TRBJ2-1,-,TGTGCCAGCAGCTTTCCTGTCGCTAGCAATGAGCAGTTCTTC,CASSFPVASNEQFF
TRBV19,14,TRBD1,TRBJ2-2,-,TGTGCCACCCGGGGACAGTTGAACACCGGGGAGCTGTTTTTT,CATRGQLNTGELFF
TRBV2,13,-,TRBJ1-2,-,TGTGCCACTAAAGGGGCACAGGGCTATGGCTACACCTTC,CATKGAQGYGYTF
TRBV6-5,13,-,TRBJ2-7,-,TGTGCCACCCGTGCCCCACAGTCCTACGAGCAGTACTTC,CATRAPQSYEQYF
TRBV19,13,TRBD2,TRBJ2-7,once,TGTGCCAGTAGCCCCCGGGGGGAAGACGAGCAGTACTTC,CASSPRGEDEQYF
TRBV5-1,16,TRBD2,TRBJ2-3,-,TGCGCCAGCAGCTGGCGGACTAGTGTCCTCACAGATACGCAGTATTTT,CASSWRTSVLTDTQYF
TRBV6-4,15,-,TRBJ1-4,-,TGTGCCAGCGGGCTTTCGGGGGGGGATAATGAAAAACTGTTTTTT,CASGLSGGDNEKLFF
TRBV12-5,12,-,TRBJ2-7,-,TGTGCTAGTGGCGCTGGGGCGGAGGAGCAGTACTTC,CASGAGAEEQYF
TRBV19,15,-,TRBJ1-2,-,TGTGCCAGTAGTATAGATAGGACAGCTACCTATGGCTACACCTTC,CASSIDRTATYGYTF
TRBV19,15,-,TRBJ1-5,-,TGTGCCAGTAGTATAAAGGGCAGGGAAGGTCAGCCCCAGCATTTT,CASSIKGREGQPQHF
TRBV6-1,15,-,TRBJ2-7,-,TGTGCCAGCAGTGAATCGAGGGAGCCCATCTACGAGCAGTACTTC,CASSESREPIYEQYF
TRBV19,16,TRBD1,TRBJ1-1,-,TGTGCCAGTAGCGGGGGGGACAGCATTTCGCTCCATGAAGCTTTCTTT,CASSGGDSISLHEAFF
TRBV6-4,13,-,TRBJ2-3,-,TGTGCCAGCATAGTAGGACTCACAGATACGCAGTATTTT,CASIVGLTDTQYF
TRBV4-3,15,TRBD2,TRBJ2-7,-,TGCGCCAGCAGCCCCGGACTAGCGGGCGCCTACGAGCAGTACTTC,CASSPGLAGAYEQYF
TRBV30,16,TRBD1,TRBJ2-1,-,TGTGCCTGGAGTGTTCGAGGGTGGGGCTTGACAGGGGAGCAGTTCTTC,CAWSVRGWGLTGEQFF
TRBV6-1,12,-,TRBJ2-7,-,TGTGCCAGCAGTGAATCGTCCCCCTGGGAGATCTTC,CASSESSPWEIF
TRBV3-1/TRBV3-2,16,-,TRBJ2-7,-,TGTGCCAGCAGCCACGTCCTGGGGGCGAGCTCCTACGAGCAGTACTTC,CASSHVLGASSYEQYF
TRBV28,17,TRBD1,TRBJ2-5,once,TGTGCCAGCAGTTTATCTTCTGGGGACAGGGGGCGTGAGACCCAGTACTTC,CASSLSSGDRGRETQYF
TRBV6-6,14,-,TRBJ2-7,-,TGTGCCAGCAGCCAGGACTATATCTCCTACGAGCAGTACTTC,CASSQDYISYEQYF
TRBV12-3/TRBV12-4,13,-,TRBJ2-5,once,TGTGCCAGCAGGAGGGGGTCACAAGAGACCCAGTACTTC,CASRRGSQETQYF
TRBV7-9,14,-,TRBJ2-5,once,TGTGCCAGCAGCTTAGGGTTACAGTCAGAGACCCAGTACTTC,CASSLGLQSETQYF
TRBV15,12,-,TRBJ1-2,few,TGTGCCACCAGTTACCAGGGCTATGGCTACACCTTC,CATSYQGYGYTF
TRBV7-5,18,-,TRBJ1-6,-,TGTGTCAGAAGCCTAGTAGGAGGGACAGGGTTCCGTAATTCACCCCTCCACTTT,CVRSLVGGTGFRNSPLHF
TRBV6-6,15,-,TRBJ1-2,-,TGTGCCAGCAGTCAGCTACTCCAGGGTGGCTATGGCTACACCTTC,CASSQLLQGGYGYTF
TRBV18,14,TRBD2,TRBJ2-5,-,TGTGCCAGCTCACTGGGACTAGCTCAAGAGACCCAGTACTTC,CASSLGLAQETQYF
TRBV30,14,-,TRBJ1-2,once,TGTGCCTGGAGTTATGGGGGGTCCTACTATGGCTACACCTTC,CAWSYGGSYYGYTF
TRBV6-1,14,-,TRBJ1-2,-,TGTGCCAGCAGTGAATCGGCCAGGCCGAGCGGCTACACCTTC,CASSESARPSGYTF
TRBV12-3/TRBV12-4,13,-,TRBJ1-2,-,TGTGCCAGCAGTTCCCCCAGGTTGTTATGCTACACCTTC,CASSSPRLLCYTF
TRBV15,15,-,TRBJ2-7,once,TGTGCCACCAGCAGAGACCTGACTAGTGCCTACGAGCAGTACTTC,CATSRDLTSAYEQYF
TRBV7-2,17,TRBD2,TRBJ2-3,-,TGTGCCAGCAGCTTGGGACTAGCGGGAGGCCTCACAGATACGCAGTATTTT,CASSLGLAGGLTDTQYF
TRBV28,12,-,TRBJ1-2,-,TGTGCCAGCAGTTTGGACAGCTATGGCTACACCTTC,CASSLDSYGYTF
TRBV14,16,TRBD2,TRBJ2-7,-,TGTGCCAGCAGCCCAGTTCGCGCGGGAGGGACCTACGAGCAGTACTTC,CASSPVRAGGTYEQYF
TRBV19,13,TRBD2,TRBJ2-7,-,TGTGCCAGTAGCCGCGGGGGTGAGCACGAGCAGTACTTC,CASSRGGEHEQYF
TRBV6-5,15,TRBD2,TRBJ2-5,-,TGTGCCAGCAGTAGTCACGGGACTAGGGAGGAGACCCAGTACTTC,CASSSHGTREETQYF
TRBV9,15,-,TRBJ2-1,-,TGTGCCAGCAGCGTCACCGGGACTGGATACAATGAGCAGTTCTTC,CASSVTGTGYNEQFF
TRBV3-1/TRBV3-2,11,-,TRBJ2-7,-,TGTGCCAGCAGCCGTAATTACGAGCAGTACTTC,CASSRNYEQYF
TRBV20-1,12,-,TRBJ1-2,-,TGCAGTGCTAGTGTACAGGGCTATGGCTACACCTTC,CSASVQGYGYTF
TRBV18,15,TRBD1,TRBJ1-3,-,TGTGCCAGCTCACCTTCCGACAGGGCTGGAAACACCATATATTTT,CASSPSDRAGNTIYF
TRBV4-1,16,-,TRBJ1-1,-,TGCGCCAGCAGCCAAGTGCCTACCCCCCTGAACACTGAAGCTTTCTTT,CASSQVPTPLNTEAFF
TRBV12-5,13,-,TRBJ2-1,once,TGTGCTAGTGGTTTTGGACTTATGAATGAGCAGTTCTTC,CASGFGLMNEQFF
TRBV19,15,TRBD1,TRBJ2-7,-,TGTGCCAGTAGTGGTTTAGGGACAGGGGCCTACGAGCAGTACTTC,CASSGLGTGAYEQYF
TRBV4-1,16,-,TRBJ2-7,-,TGCGCCAGCAGCCAAGGAGGGGGACGGCCTATTGGGGAGCAGTACTTC,CASSQGGGRPIGEQYF
TRBV11-2,16,TRBD2,TRBJ2-4,-,TGTGCCAGCAGCTCGGGACTAGCGGGAGCTCCGGACATTCAGTACTTC,CASSSGLAGAPDIQYF
TRBV15,15,TRBD2,TRBJ2-7,-,TGTGCCACCAGCAGAGCCCTAGCGGGAGAATACGAGCAGTACTTC,CATSRALAGEYEQYF
TRBV19,15,TRBD1,TRBJ1-5,-,TGTGCCAGTAGTATAGCAGGGGGAAGCAATCAGCCCCAGCATTTT,CASSIAGGSNQPQHF
TRBV4-2,18,TRBD2,TRBJ2-7,-,TGTGCCAGCAGCCAAGATACGACTAGCGGGAGCGGATCCTACGAGCAGTACTTC,CASSQDTTSGSGSYEQYF
TRBV5-4,15,TRBD1,TRBJ2-7,-,TGTGCCAGCAGCTTGGGCCGGGACAGCTCCTACGAGCAGTACTTC,CASSLGRDSSYEQYF
TRBV6-5,12,TRBD1,TRBJ2-7,-,TGTGCCTCGGGACAGGACCTCGGGCAGCAGTACTTC,CASGQDLGQQYF
TRBV7-2,14,TRBD1,TRBJ2-4,-,TGTGCCAGCAGCGGCAGGGGGTCCAAAAACATTCAGTACTTC,CASSGRGSKNIQYF
TRBV6-1,13,-,TRBJ2-7,-,TGTGCCAGCAGTGAAGGAAGGCAGGGGATCCTTGGCTTC,CASSEGRQGILGF
TRBV7-9,12,-,TRBJ1-1,-,TGTGCCAGCAGGATGGGGGGCACTGAAGCTTTCTTT,CASRMGGTEAFF